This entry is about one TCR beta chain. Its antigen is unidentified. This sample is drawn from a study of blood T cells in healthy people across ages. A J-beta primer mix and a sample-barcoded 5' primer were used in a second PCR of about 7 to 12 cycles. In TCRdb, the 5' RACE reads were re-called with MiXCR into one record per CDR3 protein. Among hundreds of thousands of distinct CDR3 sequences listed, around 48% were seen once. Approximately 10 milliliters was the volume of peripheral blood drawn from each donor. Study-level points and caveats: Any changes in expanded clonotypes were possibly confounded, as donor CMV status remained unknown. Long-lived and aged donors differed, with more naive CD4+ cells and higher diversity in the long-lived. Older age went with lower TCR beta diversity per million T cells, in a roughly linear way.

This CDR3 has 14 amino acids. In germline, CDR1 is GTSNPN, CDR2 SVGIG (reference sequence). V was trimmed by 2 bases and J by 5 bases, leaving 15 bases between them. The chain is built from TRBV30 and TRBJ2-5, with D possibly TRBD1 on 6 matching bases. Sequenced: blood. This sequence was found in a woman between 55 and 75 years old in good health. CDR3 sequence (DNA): TGTGCCTGGAGTTGGGGGACACAAGTGGAGACCCAGTACTTC. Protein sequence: CAWSWGTQVETQYF.